These 26 T cell receptor beta chains share one sample of origin, sequenced in a study of blood T cell repertoires in COVID-19. The protocol was immunoSEQ multiplex PCR, while the TCRdb copy is restricted to in-frame clones and leaves out a portion. The sample has 200,000 to 300,000 clones, 70% to 90% seen once. Sequenced material: peripheral blood. The receptors shown here come from a young man with active or convalescent COVID-19.

This chain uses TRBV28 with TRBJ2-5; TRBD1 matches 9 bases. Germline V CDR1 and CDR2: MDHEN, SYDVKM. The V segment lost 7 bases and the J segment 4 bases; nucleotides outside the gene matches: 10. The CDR3 contains 15 residues. The CDR3: CASTIFGGQGETQYF. The CDR3 bases are TGTGCCAGCACCATATTTGGGGGACAGGGAGAGACCCAGTACTTC.

The genes are TRBV7-2 and TRBJ1-3, with D unclear. V was pared by 1 base and J by 2 bases, with 12 bases between. Germline-derived CDR1 and CDR2 are SGHTA and FQGNSA. The CDR3 is made up of 16 amino acids. CDR3 residues: CASSLVRDPTGNTIYF. The CDR3 bases are TGTGCCAGCAGCTTAGTGAGGGATCCCACTGGAAACACCATATATTTT.

This clone was seen only once. In the same sample, other DNA sequences code for this CDR3. The J gene is TRBJ2-1, the V gene TRBV11-3, with TRBD2 matching over 7 bases. V was pared by 5 bases and J by 4 bases, with 2 bases of the junction left unmatched. The CDR3 loop spans 13 amino acids. CDR1 is SGHNT, CDR2 YENEEA, per germline. The CDR3 spells CASSPGLYNEQFF. The CDR3, as DNA: TGTGCCAGCAGCCCGGGACTATACAATGAGCAGTTCTTC.

This chain uses TRBV18 with TRBJ1-2; 8 bases match TRBD1. Germline CDR1 reads KGHSH; CDR2 reads LQKENI. Losses at the gene ends were 3 bases for V and 6 bases for J; bases not matched to a gene: 3. The CDR3 length is 13 residues. For the CDR3, the DNA is TGTGCCAGCTCACCGACAGGGGCCCATGGCTACACCTTC. Residues: CASSPTGAHGYTF.

Only one count was recorded for this clone. V usage is TRBV19 and J usage is TRBJ2-7; tentative D call: TRBD1 (5 bases). CDR1 and CDR2 from the germline V gene are LNHDA and SQIVND (reference sequence). There are 13 residues in the CDR3. Trimming cost V 10 bases and J 2 bases, with 15 bases left between them. Here the CDR3 DNA reads TGTGCCACCCGATTGGGGCAGACCTACGAGCAGTACTTC. Translated: CATRLGQTYEQYF.

The rearrangement links TRBV4-1 to TRBJ1-1, with a tentative D call TRBD1 (5 bases). CDR3 size: 16 residues. Germline CDR1 and CDR2: MGHRA and YSYEKL. With 1 base removed from V and 3 bases from J, the gap between germline ends came to 15 bases. The DNA for the CDR3 is TGCGCCAGCAGCCAAGTTTCAGGGATTAGGGACACTGAAGCTTTCTTT. It yields the protein CASSQVSGIRDTEAFF.

This chain connects TRBV13 to TRBJ1-3; maybe TRBD1 (6 bases). The CDR3 consists of 15 residues. V gave up 5 bases and J gave up 4 bases, with 15 bases separating them. CDR1 and CDR2 from the germline V gene are PRHDT and FYEKMQ (reference sequence). The CDR3 region has the DNA TGTGCCAGCAGCCAGTACCAGGGGCTCGGAAACACCATATATTTT. This gives the protein CASSQYQGLGNTIYF.

The chain joins TRBV5-6 to TRBJ1-1; 10 positions match TRBD1. CDR1 SGHDT and CDR2 YYEEEE come from the germline V gene. V shed 4 bases and J 3 bases; nucleotides not matched to a gene: 9. The CDR3 contains 16 residues. The CDR3 is CASSAGTGEVDTEAFF. DNA of the CDR3: TGTGCCAGCAGCGCGGGGACAGGGGAGGTTGACACTGAAGCTTTCTTT.

The chain carries TRBV5-1 and TRBJ1-3; maybe TRBD1 (5 bases). Trimming removed 5 bases at V and 1 base at J, with 16 bases between. Per the germline V gene, CDR1 is SGHRS and CDR2 is YFSETQ. The CDR3 is 16 amino acids. CDR3 nucleotides: TGCGCCAGCAGTGAGCCCGGCGGGGGGTCTGGAAACACCATATATTTT. This translates into CASSEPGGGSGNTIYF.

This chain connects TRBV5-1 to TRBJ2-1; the match to TRBD2 covers 10 bases. The CDR3 loop spans 17 amino acids. Looked up from germline, CDR1 is SGHRS and CDR2 is YFSETQ. V lost 0 bases to trimming and J lost 9 bases; unmatched junction nucleotides: 12. This CDR3 reads CASSLGSSGRASGEQFF. The CDR3 region has the DNA TGCGCCAGCAGCTTGGGATCCAGCGGGAGGGCCTCTGGTGAGCAGTTCTTC.

A remark on this clone: Additional DNA sequences in this sample encode the identical CDR3. The chain uses TRBV28 and TRBJ1-2; D remains unclear. This CDR3 contains 13 residues. Germline CDR1 and CDR2: MDHEN and SYDVKM. Trimming cost V 2 bases and J 4 bases, with 8 bases left between them. The CDR3 protein is CASSLPGLYGYTF. The DNA for the CDR3 is TGTGCCAGCAGTTTACCCGGTCTCTATGGCTACACCTTC.

The rearrangement links TRBV5-1 to TRBJ1-3, with TRBD1 as a possible D gene (5 bases). V was pared by 0 bases and J by 2 bases, with 6 bases between. The CDR3 spans 14 residues. Germline lookup yields CDR1 SGHRS and CDR2 YFSETQ. The CDR3 nucleotides read TGCGCCAGCAGCTTGGGACAGCCTGGAAACACCATATATTTT. Translating it yields CASSLGQPGNTIYF.

The chain carries TRBV2 and TRBJ2-2; possibly TRBD1 for D (7 bases). The V gene's germline CDR1 is SNHLY and CDR2 FYNNEI. The CDR3 is 15 residues long. With 7 bases removed from V and 6 bases from J, the gap between germline ends came to 18 bases. This CDR3 reads CASMGGQRMAGELFF. CDR3 DNA sequence: TGTGCCAGCATGGGGGGACAGAGAATGGCCGGGGAGCTGTTTTTT.

This rearrangement joins TRBV10-3 to TRBJ2-5; 7 bases fit TRBD1. Germline loops: CDR1 ENHRY, CDR2 SYGVKD. V dropped 6 bases and J dropped 4; count of bases not matched to a gene: 5. This CDR3 has 13 residues. This CDR3 is CAISKGAGETQYF. CDR3 in DNA: TGTGCCATCAGCAAGGGGGCTGGAGAGACCCAGTACTTC.

The chain joins TRBV7-2 to TRBJ2-7, with TRBD1 matching over 7 bases. In germline, CDR1 is SGHTA, CDR2 FQGNSA. The CDR3 is 11 amino acids. J lost 7 bases, V lost 5 bases, and 2 bases had no gene match. The CDR3 DNA sequence: TGTGCCAGCAGCGTGGACAGGGAGCAGTACTTC. Translating gives CASSVDREQYF.

This rearrangement joins TRBV29-1 to TRBJ2-1, with 10 bases fitting TRBD2. Losses at the gene ends were 4 bases for V and 9 bases for J; bases not matched to a gene: 9. The CDR3 is made up of 14 amino acids. Germline CDR1 and CDR2: SQVTM and ANQGSEA. The CDR3 loop is CSVASGRAAGEQFF. The DNA for the CDR3 is TGCAGCGTTGCCAGCGGGAGGGCCGCGGGTGAGCAGTTCTTC.

This chain uses TRBV15 with TRBJ2-1, with TRBD1 identical over 7 bases. The CDR3 loop spans 15 amino acids. The germline CDR1 and CDR2 sequences are LNHNV and YYDKDF (reference sequence). V lost 4 bases, J lost 0 bases, and 3 bases stayed unmatched. The CDR3 region is CATSTDRSSYNEQFF. In nucleotides, the CDR3 is TGTGCCACCAGCACGGACAGGAGCTCCTACAATGAGCAGTTCTTC.

V is TRBV15 and J is TRBJ2-1, with a possible D match to TRBD2 (5 bases). V shed 1 base and J shed 2 bases, with 12 bases lying between them. The CDR3 sequence is 16 residues long. CDR1 and CDR2 from the germline V gene are LNHNV and YYDKDF (reference sequence). CDR3 nucleotide sequence: TGTGCCACCAGCAGAGGGTTGGGAGACCCCTACAATGAGCAGTTCTTC. The encoded protein is CATSRGLGDPYNEQFF.

J is TRBJ1-2 and V is TRBV18, with 7 bases matching TRBD1. The CDR3 loop spans 15 amino acids. The V gene's germline CDR1 is KGHSH and CDR2 LQKENI. J gave up 3 bases and V 5 bases, and 9 bases lay outside the gene matches. The CDR3: CASSGGQAQDYGYTF. CDR3 coding DNA: TGTGCCAGCTCAGGAGGACAGGCCCAAGACTATGGCTACACCTTC.

V usage is TRBV19 and J usage is TRBJ1-5; 7 bases align to TRBD1. J was trimmed by 3 bases and V by 6 bases; bases with no gene match: 5. Germline lookup yields CDR1 LNHDA and CDR2 SQIVND (reference sequence). This CDR3 region has 14 residues. The CDR3 region has the DNA TGTGCCAGTAGCGACAGGGATACCAATCAGCCCCAGCATTTT. As protein: CASSDRDTNQPQHF.

This rearrangement joins TRBV6-2 or TRBV6-3 to TRBJ1-5; perhaps TRBD1 as D (5 bases). V was pared by 4 bases and J by 2 bases, with 12 bases between. Germline values: CDR1 MNHEY, CDR2 SVGEGT. CDR3 size: 15 residues. The CDR3 DNA reads TGTGCCAGCAGTTGGCAGGGCTCGGGCAATCAGCCCCAGCATTTT. Translating it yields CASSWQGSGNQPQHF.

This sequence joins TRBV12-1 and TRBJ2-7; no check of the table's D call, TRBD2, against the DNA was made. TRBV12-1 is flagged as a pseudogene. The CDR3 is 16 amino acids. CDR3 sequence reads: CASSSQTSGNSYEQYF. DNA of the CDR3: TGTGCCAGCAGCTCACAGACTAGCGGGAACTCCTACGAGCAGTACTTC.

The rearrangement uses TRBV2 and TRBJ1-2; 7 bases fit TRBD1. In germline, CDR1 is SNHLY, CDR2 FYNNEI. The V segment lost 6 bases and the J segment 5 bases; nucleotides outside the gene matches: 9. This CDR3 comprises 14 residues. This CDR3 reads CASRGETGVYGYTF. For the CDR3, the DNA is TGTGCCAGCAGGGGGGAAACAGGGGTTTATGGCTACACCTTC.

This clone was counted once. The gene calls are TRBV11-3 and TRBJ2-2; TRBD2 might be the D (5 bases). In germline, CDR1 is SGHNT, CDR2 YENEEA. Trimming stripped 5 bases from V and 5 bases from J, with 15 bases between. The CDR3 has 15 residues. DNA for the CDR3: TGTGCCAGCAGCCCAGAGGGCCCCGGTACCGGGGAGCTGTTTTTT. Translation gives CASSPEGPGTGELFF.

The chain has TRBV10-3 and TRBJ2-5; 9 positions agree with TRBD2. Germline V gene data show CDR1 as ENHRY and CDR2 as SYGVKD. V lost 6 bases and J lost 3; bases outside the gene matches: 5. The CDR3 runs to 14 residues. Here the CDR3 DNA reads TGTGCCATCAGCCCTTTAGCGGGGGAAGAGACCCAGTACTTC. Translated, it gives CAISPLAGEETQYF.

The gene calls are TRBV15 and TRBJ1-1; D might be TRBD1 (5 bases). The CDR3 covers 19 residues. Germline CDR1 and CDR2: LNHNV and YYDKDF (reference sequence). With 0 bases removed from V and 0 bases from J, the gap between germline ends came to 20 bases. The chain's CDR3 is CATSRDQQVGPLMNTEAFF. The CDR3 DNA follows: TGTGCCACCAGCAGAGATCAACAGGTAGGGCCCCTTATGAACACTGAAGCTTTCTTT.